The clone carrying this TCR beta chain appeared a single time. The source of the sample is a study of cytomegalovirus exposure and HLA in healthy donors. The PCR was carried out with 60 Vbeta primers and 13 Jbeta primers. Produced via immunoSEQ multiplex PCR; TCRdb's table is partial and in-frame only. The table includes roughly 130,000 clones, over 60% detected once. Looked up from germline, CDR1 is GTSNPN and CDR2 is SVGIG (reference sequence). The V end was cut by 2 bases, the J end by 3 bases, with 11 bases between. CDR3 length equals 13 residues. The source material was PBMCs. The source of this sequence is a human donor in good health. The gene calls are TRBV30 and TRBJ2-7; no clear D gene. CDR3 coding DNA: TGTGCCTGGAGTCCCAGAGGAGTCTACGAGCAGTACTTC. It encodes CAWSPRGVYEQYF.